Shown below are 2 T cell receptor beta chains from a single sample sequenced in a study of beta chain features in type 1 diabetes. Study-level findings and limits: Shorter TCRB CDR3s, moderately but significantly so, were found in Type 1 diabetes patients in all four CD4+ subsets.

Of the isolated RNA, all was reverse transcribed, and so the sequenced material was expressed TCRB transcripts. Generated by immunoSEQ multiplex PCR, the TCRdb table keeps only in-frame clones and is missing some. This sample has roughly 50,000 clones, with around 45% found just once. Antigen specificity for these receptors is unknown. The source material was stem cell memory CD4+ T cells from blood. The receptors originated from a man younger than 45 with type 1 diabetes.

V gene TRBV19 combines with J gene TRBJ1-5, with a possible D match to TRBD1 (5 bases). There are 15 residues in the CDR3. Germline CDR1 is LNHDA and CDR2 is SQIVND (reference sequence). The V end was cut by 3 bases, the J end by 5 bases, with 14 bases between. The CDR3 region is CASSMLQGLDQPQHF. The DNA of the CDR3 is TGTGCCAGTAGTATGCTCCAGGGTCTGGATCAGCCCCAGCATTTT.

This chain links TRBV28 with TRBJ2-7, with 8 bases fitting TRBD1. The length of the CDR3 is 15 residues. Trimming cost V 4 bases and J 2 bases; bases outside gene matches: 7. CDR1 is MDHEN and CDR2 is SYDVKM in the germline V gene. The CDR3 loop is CASSSPRGQAYEQYF. CDR3 bases: TGTGCCAGCAGTTCCCCCAGGGGGCAGGCCTACGAGCAGTACTTC.